Below, 30 T cell receptor beta chains from the same sample are listed, as sequenced in a study of control samples from healthy donors and cancer patients. Sequencing was performed with immunoSEQ multiplex PCR; in TCRdb, only in-frame clones are kept and a portion is missing. The sample holds approximately 140,000 clones, less than 95% seen once. The sequenced material came from blood. These receptors were collected from a young man in good health.

The rearrangement uses TRBV18 and TRBJ2-7; 11 bases match TRBD1. The CDR3 runs 14 residues. V trimming: 4 bases; J trimming: 6 bases; junction bases outside the gene matches: 5. The V gene's germline CDR1 is KGHSH and CDR2 LQKENI. The CDR3 coding sequence is TGTGCCAGCTCACTCCGGGACAGGGGGGGCGAGCAGTACTTC. This translates into CASSLRDRGGEQYF.

The chain couples TRBV29-1 to TRBJ2-5, with D possibly being TRBD2 (6 bases). Trimming stripped 4 bases from V and 0 bases from J, with 6 bases between. The germline gives CDR1 SQVTM, CDR2 ANQGSEA. The CDR3 is made up of 12 amino acids. In DNA form, the CDR3 reads TGCAGCGTTGCGGGGGACCAAGAGACCCAGTACTTC. Encoded protein: CSVAGDQETQYF.

In this sample, this clone turned up once. The chain uses TRBV7-3 and TRBJ1-1; 8 bases line up with TRBD1. The CDR3 consists of 15 residues. CDR1 is SGHTA and CDR2 is FQGTGA in the germline V gene. V was pared by 5 bases and J by 6 bases, with 11 bases of the junction left unmatched. The CDR3 region is CASSTGQGSPPEAFF. The CDR3 coding sequence is TGTGCCAGCAGCACCGGACAGGGATCCCCTCCTGAAGCTTTCTTT.

The rearrangement links TRBV6-5 to TRBJ1-5; D may be TRBD1 (6 bases). The V gene lost 6 bases and the J gene lost 6 bases, with 15 bases spanning the gap. The CDR3 is 14 residues long. From germline, CDR1 is MNHEY and CDR2 SVGAGI. CDR3 sequence (DNA): TGTGCCAGCAGCTACAGGGTATCGGGTCAGCCCCAGCATTTT. Its protein is CASSYRVSGQPQHF.

The chain joins TRBV27 to TRBJ2-1; TRBD2 agrees at 10 bases. From germline, CDR1 is MNHEY and CDR2 SMNVEV (reference sequence). V lost 4 bases and J lost 2; bases outside the gene matches: 5. This CDR3 has 16 amino acids. Written as DNA, the CDR3 is TGTGCCAGCAGTTCCGTAGCGGGGGGACCCTACAATGAGCAGTTCTTC. It yields the protein CASSSVAGGPYNEQFF.

The chain links TRBV9 to TRBJ1-2; D call uncertain. The CDR3 sequence is 17 residues long. Looked up from germline, CDR1 is SGDLS and CDR2 is YYNGEE. The V gene lost 1 base and the J gene lost 1 base, with 17 bases spanning the gap. This chain's CDR3 is CASSVSGRTMSNYGYTF. CDR3 in DNA: TGTGCCAGCAGCGTATCTGGGAGAACTATGAGTAACTATGGCTACACCTTC.

V is TRBV19 and J is TRBJ1-1; 8 bases match TRBD1. Germline V gene sequence: CDR1 LNHDA, CDR2 SQIVND (reference sequence). The CDR3 loop spans 14 amino acids. V shed 3 bases and J 12 bases; nucleotides not matched to a gene: 12. CDR3 region: CASSISPDRADTFF. The CDR3 DNA follows: TGTGCCAGTAGTATTTCTCCGGACAGGGCTGATACTTTCTTT.

The chain employs TRBV5-4 and TRBJ1-1; 11 bases fit TRBD1. V trimming: 2 bases; J trimming: 1 base; junction bases outside the gene matches: 1. This CDR3 spans 15 amino acids. CDR1 SGHNT and CDR2 YYREEE come from the germline V gene (reference sequence). For the CDR3, the DNA is TGTGCCAGCAGCTTCGGACAGGGGGCGAACACTGAAGCTTTCTTT. Translated: CASSFGQGANTEAFF.

The V call is TRBV7-9, the J call TRBJ2-5; the D is unclear. V dropped 4 bases and J dropped 2 bases, with 8 bases sitting between them. Germline-derived CDR1 and CDR2 are SEHNR and FQNEAQ (reference sequence). The CDR3 is 13 residues long. CDR3 coding DNA: TGTGCCAGCAGCTGGGGAAATCAAGAGACCCAGTACTTC. Its protein product is CASSWGNQETQYF.

The V and J genes are TRBV4-3 and TRBJ1-2; 8 positions agree with TRBD1. Trimming at V came to 6 bases and at J to 8 bases, leaving 11 bases not matched to a gene. The CDR3 sequence is 14 residues long. The germline V gene has CDR1 LGHNA and CDR2 YSLEER. Here the CDR3 reads CASSRVPDREGYTF. The CDR3 region has the DNA TGCGCCAGCAGTCGCGTCCCGGACAGGGAAGGCTACACCTTC.

The J gene is TRBJ2-1, the V gene TRBV24-1, with no clear D. This CDR3 is built from 13 residues. CDR1 and CDR2 (germline): KGHDR, SFDVKD. V was clipped by 1 base and J by 5 bases, with 5 bases between them. The CDR3 bases are TGTGCCACCAGTGATTTTAGGCACAATGAGCAGTTCTTC. It is translated as CATSDFRHNEQFF.

The chain has TRBV29-1 and TRBJ1-2; 8 bases fit TRBD1. Per the germline V gene, CDR1 is SQVTM and CDR2 is ANQGSEA. V lost 3 bases to trimming and J lost 3 bases; unmatched junction nucleotides: 3. CDR3 length: 13 amino acids. The CDR3 region is CSVEDRDDYGYTF. DNA of the CDR3: TGCAGCGTTGAGGACAGGGACGACTATGGCTACACCTTC.

V gene TRBV12-3 or TRBV12-4 combines with J gene TRBJ1-1; no reliable D call. Between the trimmed V and J ends, which lost 4 bases and 11 bases, there was a span of 14 bases. CDR3 size: 12 residues. In nucleotides, the CDR3 is TGTGCCAGCAGTTCCCAGGCAGGACGGGCTTTCTTT. It is translated as CASSSQAGRAFF.

The chain has TRBV7-9 and TRBJ2-7, with D maybe TRBD1 (6 bases). Trimming stripped 2 bases from V and 5 bases from J, with 10 bases between. Looked up from germline, CDR1 is SEHNR and CDR2 is FQNEAQ (reference sequence). This CDR3 spans 13 amino acids. The CDR3 region has the DNA TGTGCCAGCAGCTTAACGACAGGTCACGAGCAGTACTTC. Encoded protein: CASSLTTGHEQYF.

V and J are TRBV19 and TRBJ2-5, with 9 nucleotides matching TRBD1. The J segment lost 4 bases and the V segment lost 4 bases, leaving 10 bases of the junction unmatched. In germline, CDR1 is LNHDA, CDR2 SQIVND (reference sequence). CDR3 length: 16 residues. The CDR3 sequence is CASSTGQGWGRETQYF. The DNA of the CDR3 is TGTGCCAGTAGTACGGGACAGGGATGGGGTCGAGAGACCCAGTACTTC.

This clone appeared once. The chain's CDR3 is CASSSSGASTDTQYF. The CDR3 nucleotides read TGCGCCAGCAGCTCTAGCGGGGCAAGCACAGATACGCAGTATTTT. The chain employs TRBV5-1 and TRBJ2-3, with 9 positions matching TRBD2. Germline V lookup: CDR1 SGHRS, CDR2 YFSETQ. With V trimmed by 3 bases and J by 0 bases, 2 bases remained unmatched. The CDR3 covers 15 residues.

The chain carries TRBV5-6 and TRBJ2-2, with 11 bases that match TRBD2. CDR3 size: 15 residues. Germline values: CDR1 SGHDT, CDR2 YYEEEE. V shed 1 base, J shed 7 bases, and the junction held 3 bases outside the gene matches. CDR3 protein: CASSLPSGGRGELFF. The CDR3 DNA is TGTGCCAGCAGCTTGCCTAGCGGGGGGCGCGGGGAGCTGTTTTTT.

The chain carries TRBV30 and TRBJ1-4; D is perhaps TRBD1 (5 bases). Germline CDR1 is GTSNPN and CDR2 is SVGIG (reference sequence). The CDR3 is 15 amino acids. The V gene lost 0 bases and the J gene lost 6 bases, with 14 bases spanning the gap. The CDR3 sequence is CAWSVPIGGYEKLFF. The CDR3, as DNA: TGTGCCTGGAGTGTACCAATCGGGGGTTATGAAAAACTGTTTTTT.

The chain employs TRBV29-1 and TRBJ2-3, with a possible D match to TRBD1 (5 bases). Per the germline V gene, CDR1 is SQVTM and CDR2 is ANQGSEA. This CDR3 is 13 amino acids long. Between the trimmed V and J ends, which lost 4 bases and 5 bases, there was a span of 13 bases. Here the CDR3 reads CSVGQWIVDTQYF. Here the CDR3 DNA reads TGCAGCGTTGGACAGTGGATAGTAGATACGCAGTATTTT.

This chain connects TRBV14 to TRBJ1-5, with D unresolved. Deletions cut 7 bases from V and 0 bases from J, with 16 bases between. The CDR3 loop spans 16 amino acids. The germline gives CDR1 SGHDN, CDR2 FVKESK. In DNA, the CDR3 is TGTGCCAGCACCACAAAGAACGAGTGTAGCAATCAGCCCCAGCATTTT. Translating it yields CASTTKNECSNQPQHF.

The chain recombines TRBV19 with TRBJ1-2; 12 positions agree with TRBD1. V dropped 10 bases and J dropped 4; count of bases not matched to a gene: 13. Germline CDR1 and CDR2: LNHDA and SQIVND (reference sequence). The CDR3 has 16 amino acids. CDR3 bases: TGTGCCACAGTACCTGGGACAGGGGGCTCCTTCTATGGCTACACCTTC. As protein: CATVPGTGGSFYGYTF.

This sequence joins TRBV19 and TRBJ1-1; TRBD1 agrees at 10 bases. Per the germline V gene, CDR1 is LNHDA and CDR2 is SQIVND (reference sequence). This CDR3 has 15 residues. The V and J ends lost 7 bases and 8 bases, in that order; junction bases with no gene match: 13. This CDR3 reads CASTIRDRGGGEAFF. In nucleotides, the CDR3 is TGTGCCAGTACCATCCGGGACAGGGGTGGCGGGGAAGCTTTCTTT.

The genes are TRBV9 and TRBJ1-2; D unresolved. Germline assignment: CDR1 SGDLS and CDR2 YYNGEE. The CDR3 runs 13 residues. The V end lost 0 bases, the J end lost 3 bases, and 6 bases lay between the germline ends. CDR3 sequence (DNA): TGTGCCAGCAGCGTAGGACCAGACTATGGCTACACCTTC. As protein: CASSVGPDYGYTF.

V and J are TRBV6-1 and TRBJ2-2, with D tentatively TRBD1 (6 bases). Per germline, CDR1 MNHNS and CDR2 SASEGT. The CDR3 extends over 16 amino acids. V was clipped by 4 bases and J by 3 bases, with 15 bases between them. Written as DNA, the CDR3 is TGTGCCAGCAGTGTCCGACACAGGGCCGACACCGGGGAGCTGTTTTTT. Translation gives CASSVRHRADTGELFF.

The rearrangement joins TRBV7-9 to TRBJ2-5, with D hard to call. Trimming pared 0 bases from V and 5 bases from J, leaving 10 bases between. This CDR3 region has 14 residues. Germline-derived CDR1 and CDR2 are SEHNR and FQNEAQ (reference sequence). The CDR3 loop reads CASSLAMGAETQYF. CDR3 in DNA: TGTGCCAGCAGCTTAGCGATGGGCGCGGAGACCCAGTACTTC.

For the CDR3, the DNA is TGTGCCAGCGGTAGGTTAACCATGAACACTGAAGCTTTCTTT. Translating gives CASGRLTMNTEAFF. This chain uses TRBV27 with TRBJ1-1; D call uncertain. Germline V gives CDR1 MNHEY, CDR2 SMNVEV (reference sequence). The length of the CDR3 is 14 residues. V lost 8 bases and J lost 0, with 13 bases in between.

J is TRBJ2-2 and V is TRBV4-2, with D unclear. The CDR3 length is 16 residues. Germline values: CDR1 LGHNA, CDR2 YNFKEQ. V dropped 4 bases and J dropped 2 bases, with 14 bases sitting between them. The CDR3: CASSLISMGNTGELFF. CDR3 DNA: TGTGCCAGCAGCCTGATTTCGATGGGTAACACCGGGGAGCTGTTTTTT.

The chain employs TRBV18 and TRBJ1-4, with a possible D match to TRBD1 (6 bases). The ends were cut back, 3 bases at V and 7 bases at J, with 12 bases in the middle. The length of the CDR3 is 14 residues. Germline assignment: CDR1 KGHSH and CDR2 LQKENI. The CDR3 protein is CASSPGQRGEKLFF. CDR3 in DNA: TGTGCCAGCTCACCGGGACAAAGGGGTGAAAAACTGTTTTTT.

The count of this clone is one. This chain links TRBV12-5 with TRBJ1-1; D unclear. The CDR3 covers 12 residues. Germline V CDR1 and CDR2: LGHNT, FRNRAP. The germline V and J ends were trimmed by 5 bases and 8 bases, with 12 bases remaining between them. The CDR3 DNA sequence: TGTGCTAGTGGTCCAGAATTTCGGGAAGCTTTCTTT. Translating it yields CASGPEFREAFF.

Only a few counts were recorded for this clone. The chain couples TRBV20-1 to TRBJ1-5; 9 bases are a match to TRBD1. Germline V lookup: CDR1 DFQATT, CDR2 SNEGSKA (reference sequence). The ends lost 3 bases at V and 1 base at J; junction bases unmatched: 10. The CDR3 is 17 amino acids. CDR3 region: CSASPGTGIGSNQPQHF. The CDR3 DNA reads TGCAGTGCTAGTCCCGGGACAGGGATCGGGAGCAATCAGCCCCAGCATTTT.